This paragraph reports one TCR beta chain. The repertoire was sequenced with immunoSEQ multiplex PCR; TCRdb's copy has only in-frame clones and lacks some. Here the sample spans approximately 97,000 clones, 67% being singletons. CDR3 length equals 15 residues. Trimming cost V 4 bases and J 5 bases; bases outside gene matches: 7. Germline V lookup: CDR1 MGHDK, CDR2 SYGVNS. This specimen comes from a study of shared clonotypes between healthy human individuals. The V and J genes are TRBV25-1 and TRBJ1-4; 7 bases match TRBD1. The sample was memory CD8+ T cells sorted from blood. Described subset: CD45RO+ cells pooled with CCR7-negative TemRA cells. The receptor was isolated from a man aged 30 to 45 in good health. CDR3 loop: CASSGVDRENEKLFF. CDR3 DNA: TGTGCCAGCAGTGGTGTTGACAGGGAGAATGAAAAACTGTTTTTT.